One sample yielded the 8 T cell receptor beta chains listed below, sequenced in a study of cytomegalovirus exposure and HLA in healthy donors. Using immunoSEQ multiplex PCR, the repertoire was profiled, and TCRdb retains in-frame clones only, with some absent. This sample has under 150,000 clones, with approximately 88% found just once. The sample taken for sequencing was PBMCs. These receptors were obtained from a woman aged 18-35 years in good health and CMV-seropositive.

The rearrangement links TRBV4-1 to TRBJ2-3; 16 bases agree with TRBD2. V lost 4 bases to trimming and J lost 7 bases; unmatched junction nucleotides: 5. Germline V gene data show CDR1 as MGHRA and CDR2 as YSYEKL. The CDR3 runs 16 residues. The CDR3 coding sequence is TGCGCCAGCAGCCGGGGACTAGCGGGGGGGGTTCATACGCAGTATTTT. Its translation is CASSRGLAGGVHTQYF.

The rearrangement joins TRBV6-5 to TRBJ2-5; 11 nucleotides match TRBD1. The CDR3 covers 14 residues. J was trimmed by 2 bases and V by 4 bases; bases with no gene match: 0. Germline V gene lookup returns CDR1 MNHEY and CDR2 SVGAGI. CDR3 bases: TGTGCCAGCAGTTGGGACAGGGGGCAAGAGACCCAGTACTTC. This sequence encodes CASSWDRGQETQYF.

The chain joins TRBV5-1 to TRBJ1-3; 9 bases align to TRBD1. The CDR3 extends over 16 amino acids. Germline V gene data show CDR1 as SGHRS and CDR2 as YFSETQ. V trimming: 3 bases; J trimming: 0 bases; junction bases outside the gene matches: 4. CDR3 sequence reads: CASSSRDRASGNTIYF. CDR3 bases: TGCGCCAGCAGCTCCCGGGACAGGGCCTCTGGAAACACCATATATTTT.

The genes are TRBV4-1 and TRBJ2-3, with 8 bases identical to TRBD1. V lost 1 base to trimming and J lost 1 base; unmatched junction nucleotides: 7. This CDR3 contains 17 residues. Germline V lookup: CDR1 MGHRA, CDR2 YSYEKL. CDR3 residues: CASSQVGQGAGTDTQYF. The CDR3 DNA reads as TGCGCCAGCAGCCAAGTCGGGCAGGGGGCCGGCACAGATACGCAGTATTTT.

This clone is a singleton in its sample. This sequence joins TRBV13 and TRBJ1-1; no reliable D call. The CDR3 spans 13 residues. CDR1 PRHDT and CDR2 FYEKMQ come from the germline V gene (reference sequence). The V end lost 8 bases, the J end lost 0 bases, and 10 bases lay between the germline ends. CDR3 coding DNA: TGTGCCAGCCGAGGGCAGTTGAACACTGAAGCTTTCTTT. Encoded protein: CASRGQLNTEAFF. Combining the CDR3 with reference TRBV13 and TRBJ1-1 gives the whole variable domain AAGVIQSPRHLIKEKRETATLKCYPIPRHDTVYWYQQGPGQDPQFLISFYEKMQSDKGSIPDRFSAQQFSDYHSELNMSSLELGDSALYFCASRGQLNTEAFFGQGTRLTVV.

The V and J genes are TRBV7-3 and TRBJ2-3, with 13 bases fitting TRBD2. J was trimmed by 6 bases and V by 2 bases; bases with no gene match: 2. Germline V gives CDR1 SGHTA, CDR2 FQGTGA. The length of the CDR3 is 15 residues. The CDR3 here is CASSLRGLAGDTQYF. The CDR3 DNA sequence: TGTGCCAGCAGCTTACGGGGACTAGCGGGGGATACGCAGTATTTT.

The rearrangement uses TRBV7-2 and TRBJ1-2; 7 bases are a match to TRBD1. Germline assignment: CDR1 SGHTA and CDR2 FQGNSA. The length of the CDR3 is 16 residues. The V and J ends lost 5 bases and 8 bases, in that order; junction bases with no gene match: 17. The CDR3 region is CASSPRTGGGLGGYTF. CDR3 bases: TGTGCCAGCAGCCCTAGGACAGGTGGCGGCCTTGGGGGCTACACCTTC. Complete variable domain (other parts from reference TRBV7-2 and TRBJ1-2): GAGVSQSPSNKVTEKGKDVELRCDPISGHTALYWYRQSLGQGLEFLIYFQGNSAPDKSGLPSDRFSAERTGGSVSTLTIQRTQQEDSAVYLCASSPRTGGGLGGYTFGSGTRLTVV.

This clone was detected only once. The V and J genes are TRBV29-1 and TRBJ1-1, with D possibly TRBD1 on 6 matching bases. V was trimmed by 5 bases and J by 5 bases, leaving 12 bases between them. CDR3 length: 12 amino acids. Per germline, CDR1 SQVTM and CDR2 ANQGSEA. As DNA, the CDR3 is TGCAGCGTTCAACAGGGAGGGACTGAAGCTTTCTTT. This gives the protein CSVQQGGTEAFF.